The next 17 T cell receptor beta chains were all read from a single sample in a study of technical replicates of blood from a few donors. The method was immunoSEQ multiplex PCR; TCRdb's version includes in-frame clones alone and lacks a portion of them. In the table there are roughly 100,000 clones, roughly 95% of which are singletons. Sequencing was carried out using T cells isolated from PBMCs. These receptors all stem from a human donor in good health.

The rearrangement uses TRBV6-9 and TRBJ1-1, with D unresolved. The CDR3 has 14 amino acids. V lost 2 bases, J lost 2 bases, and 9 bases lay in between. Germline V gene sequence: CDR1 MNHGY, CDR2 SVAAGI. CDR3 protein: CASSYKKLNTEAFF. CDR3 DNA: TGTGCCAGCAGTTATAAGAAGCTTAACACTGAAGCTTTCTTT.

The chain carries TRBV7-9 and TRBJ1-3, with TRBD1 matching over 7 bases. The CDR3 sequence is 19 residues long. Trimming took 5 bases from V and 0 from J; bases not matched to a gene: 16. CDR1 is SEHNR, CDR2 FQNEAQ, per germline (reference sequence). CDR3: CASSAPGTAAEGSGNTIYF. As DNA, the CDR3 is TGTGCCAGCAGCGCCCCCGGGACAGCAGCTGAGGGCTCTGGAAACACCATATATTTT.

The chain combines TRBV5-1 with TRBJ1-4; 7 bases fit TRBD1. CDR3 length: 14 residues. V shed 4 bases, J shed 6 bases, and the junction held 6 bases outside the gene matches. Germline V lookup: CDR1 SGHRS, CDR2 YFSETQ. CDR3 in amino acids: CASSRGGADEKLFF. The CDR3 DNA is TGCGCCAGCAGCCGAGGGGGCGCAGATGAAAAACTGTTTTTT.

The J gene is TRBJ2-1, the V gene TRBV11-2; weak D call: TRBD2 (5 bases). Trimming stripped 4 bases from V and 9 bases from J, with 16 bases between. CDR3 length equals 14 residues. Germline V gene data show CDR1 as SGHAT and CDR2 as FQNNGV. The CDR3 nucleotides read TGTGCCAGCAGCTCCATAGGACTTACTGTTGAGCAGTTCTTC. This encodes CASSSIGLTVEQFF. The full variable domain, in which reference TRBV11-2 and TRBJ2-1 provide the parts outside the CDR3, is EAGVAQSPRYKIIEKRQSVAFWCNPISGHATLYWYQQILGQGPKLLIQFQNNGVVDDSQLPKDRFSAERLKGVDSTLKIQPAKLEDSAVYLCASSSIGLTVEQFFGPGTRLTVL.

The gene calls are TRBV7-9 and TRBJ2-7, with D possibly being TRBD2 (6 bases). This CDR3 spans 11 amino acids. With 5 bases removed from V and 4 bases from J, the gap between germline ends came to 6 bases. Per germline, CDR1 SEHNR and CDR2 FQNEAQ (reference sequence). The CDR3 spells CASSRGYEQYF. The CDR3 DNA sequence: TGTGCCAGCAGCCGGGGGTACGAGCAGTACTTC.

The chain employs TRBV10-3 and TRBJ2-5, with D perhaps matching TRBD1 (5 bases). CDR3 size: 15 residues. Germline CDR1 and CDR2: ENHRY and SYGVKD. Trimming left V 2 bases short and J 2 bases short, with 12 bases between. The DNA of the CDR3 is TGTGCCATCAGTGAGAACAGGACCCGACAAGAGACCCAGTACTTC. Translated: CAISENRTRQETQYF.

V and J are TRBV6-6 and TRBJ2-1; 10 nucleotides agree with TRBD2. The CDR3 loop spans 14 amino acids. The germline CDR1 and CDR2 sequences are MNHNY and SVGAGI (reference sequence). Trimming at V came to 4 bases and at J to 4 bases, leaving 1 base not matched to a gene. CDR3 region: CASSSSGRYNEQFF. The CDR3, as DNA: TGTGCCAGCAGTTCTAGCGGGAGATACAATGAGCAGTTCTTC.

The chain joins TRBV5-4 to TRBJ2-1; TRBD2 matches at 12 bases. J was trimmed by 8 bases and V by 3 bases; bases with no gene match: 3. Germline CDR1 is SGHNT and CDR2 is YYREEE (reference sequence). CDR3 length equals 14 residues. The CDR3 coding sequence is TGTGCCAGCAGCTACGGGACTAGCGGGTATGAGCAGTTCTTC. The encoded protein is CASSYGTSGYEQFF.

V gene TRBV6-1 combines with J gene TRBJ1-1; D is uncertain. Germline V gives CDR1 MNHNS, CDR2 SASEGT. V gave up 2 bases and J gave up 4 bases, with 14 bases separating them. The CDR3 has 15 residues. CDR3 sequence reads: CASSEIGVDSTEAFF. The CDR3 DNA sequence: TGTGCCAGCAGTGAAATCGGGGTAGATAGCACTGAAGCTTTCTTT.

The chain joins TRBV28 to TRBJ1-5; possible D gene TRBD1, 5 bases. The CDR3 is 16 residues long. The germline V gene encodes CDR1 MDHEN and CDR2 SYDVKM. V was pared by 0 bases and J by 3 bases, with 12 bases between. CDR3 sequence reads: CASSLWTGLINQPQHF. The CDR3 DNA follows: TGTGCCAGCAGTTTATGGACGGGACTGATCAATCAGCCCCAGCATTTT. Together with reference TRBV28 and TRBJ1-5, the CDR3 gives the full variable domain: DVKVTQSSRYLVKRTGEKVFLECVQDMDHENMFWYRQDPGLGLRLIYFSYDVKMKEKGDIPEGYSVSREKKERFSLILESASTNQTSMYLCASSLWTGLINQPQHFGDGTRLSIL.

V is TRBV5-6 and J is TRBJ2-7; 9 nucleotides align to TRBD1. This CDR3 spans 16 amino acids. Looked up from germline, CDR1 is SGHDT and CDR2 is YYEEEE. Germline trimming cut 4 bases from V and 4 bases from J; bases unmatched to any gene: 12. CDR3 protein: CASSTGQGSLAYEQYF. CDR3 coding DNA: TGTGCCAGCAGCACCGGACAGGGGTCCTTGGCGTACGAGCAGTACTTC.

This clone showed up just once. The chain is built from TRBV5-8 and TRBJ1-1, with D tentatively TRBD1 (5 bases). Trimming pared 1 base from V and 1 base from J, leaving 8 bases between. The CDR3 totals 14 residues. Per the germline V gene, CDR1 is SGHTS and CDR2 is YDEGEE. The CDR3 DNA follows: TGTGCCAGCAGCTTGTGGGGGGGGAACACTGAAGCTTTCTTT. Its protein is CASSLWGGNTEAFF.

The V gene is TRBV25-1, the J gene TRBJ1-2, with 9 positions matching TRBD1. The ends lost 2 bases at V and 5 bases at J; junction bases unmatched: 6. Germline CDR1 reads MGHDK; CDR2 reads SYGVNS. This CDR3 has 15 residues. CDR3 sequence (DNA): TGTGCCAGCAGTGAACCGGGACAGGGCGTATATGGCTACACCTTC. It translates to CASSEPGQGVYGYTF.

A single count supports this clone. The chain joins TRBV5-1 to TRBJ2-7; TRBD1 is a possible D gene (6 bases). Germline assignment: CDR1 SGHRS and CDR2 YFSETQ. The V end lost 0 bases, the J end lost 4 bases, and 8 bases lay between the germline ends. This CDR3 is built from 13 residues. CDR3 DNA sequence: TGCGCCAGCAGCTTGGCAGGGGTTTACGAGCAGTACTTC. This encodes CASSLAGVYEQYF.

The chain uses TRBV5-1 and TRBJ1-2; D is possibly TRBD1 (5 bases). V shed 0 bases and J shed 0 bases, with 12 bases lying between them. The CDR3 length is 16 residues. Germline CDR1 reads SGHRS; CDR2 reads YFSETQ. CDR3: CASSLAEGQANYGYTF. In DNA, the CDR3 is TGCGCCAGCAGCTTGGCCGAAGGACAAGCTAACTATGGCTACACCTTC. Together with reference TRBV5-1 and TRBJ1-2, the CDR3 gives the full variable domain: KAGVTQTPRYLIKTRGQQVTLSCSPISGHRSVSWYQQTPGQGLQFLFEYFSETQRNKGNFPGRFSGRQFSNSRSEMNVSTLELGDSALYLCASSLAEGQANYGYTFGSGTRLTVV.

V and J are TRBV11-1 and TRBJ1-4; TRBD1 matches at 9 bases. Germline lookup yields CDR1 SGHAT and CDR2 FQDESV (reference sequence). This CDR3 comprises 16 residues. Germline trimming cut 1 base from V and 7 bases from J; bases unmatched to any gene: 7. The CDR3 region has the DNA TGTGCCAGCAGCTTAGGACTGACAGGGGGACCTGAAAAACTGTTTTTT. This codes for CASSLGLTGGPEKLFF.

The gene calls are TRBV19 and TRBJ2-7, with D unclear. The CDR3 consists of 11 residues. V shed 4 bases and J shed 4 bases, with 5 bases lying between them. The germline CDR1 and CDR2 sequences are LNHDA and SQIVND (reference sequence). The CDR3 is CASSSEYEQYF. The DNA of the CDR3 is TGTGCCAGTAGTAGTGAGTACGAGCAGTACTTC.